A single TCR beta chain is shown here with its context. Its antigen is unknown. Germline is not matched at one junction end, which may reflect a read error. Per the authors' pipeline: Junction-only sequences without quality scores were provided by ImmunoSEQ, so filtering was different. Profiled with immunoSEQ multiplex PCR; TCRdb holds only in-frame clones, not every one. V, J and clone size derive from that table, while D and trimming were established from the DNA sequence. The sample has 1,500,000 or so clones; roughly 96% are singletons. Germline V lookup: CDR1 MGHRA, CDR2 YSYEKL. This CDR3 is built from 16 residues. The sample originates from a study of shared clonotypes between healthy human individuals. Findings and caveats of the study: Generally, naive subsets (rather than memory subsets) showed larger estimated richness.

The source of this sequence is a young man in good health. Sequenced sample: naive CD4+ T cells sorted from blood. Described subset: CD45RA+ positively selected. This chain connects TRBV4-1 to TRBJ2-7; TRBD2 agrees at 9 bases. The CDR3: CASSQGGSGSHYVQYF. CDR3 sequence (DNA): TGCGCCAGCAGCCAAGGAGGTAGCGGGAGCCATTACGTGCAGTACTTC.